This T cell receptor (beta chain) came from a study of T cell responses to AZD1222 COVID-19 vaccine. The assay was immunoSEQ multiplex PCR, and TCRdb's table has in-frame clones only and misses some. The data hold roughly 51,000 clones, with 70% to 90% observed a single time. This clone was recorded only once. What it recognizes is unknown. Overall study findings and caveats: Among those given AZD1222, only five or six were seropositive at baseline. Compared with day 0, the breadth and depth of the Spike-specific TCR repertoire rose significantly after two doses of AZD1222.

Looked up from germline, CDR1 is MNHEY and CDR2 is SVGAGI. CDR3 size: 14 residues. V was pared by 6 bases and J by 2 bases, with 13 bases between. The source was peripheral blood, collected 28 days after the second AZD1222 dose. This receptor was taken from an adult who received the AZD1222 COVID-19 vaccine. The chain joins TRBV6-5 to TRBJ1-2; D unclear. In nucleotides, the CDR3 is TGTGCCAGCAGCCGCGAGAGATCAAACTATGGCTACACCTTC. It codes for CASSRERSNYGYTF.